Below, 8 T cell receptor beta chains from the same sample are listed, as sequenced in a study of Tregs in tolerant kidney transplant recipients. The method was immunoSEQ multiplex PCR; TCRdb's version includes in-frame clones alone and lacks a portion of them. The specimen's table records approximately 52,000 clones. Specimen: CD4+ T cells from blood, collected before the transplant. Receptor source: a human donor who received a combined kidney and bone marrow transplant.

With regard to this clone: The CDR3 end lies 3 residues beyond the end of the read and is filled in from the germline J gene. The chain carries TRBV29-1 and TRBJ1-5, with 9 positions matching TRBD1. Germline V gene lookup returns CDR1 SQVTM and CDR2 ANQGSEA. Germline trimming cut 7 bases from V and 9 bases from J; bases unmatched to any gene: 10. This CDR3 region has 13 residues. The CDR3 is CSAGQGPTGPQHF. The sequenced part of the CDR3 DNA is TGCAGCGCAGGACAGGGGCCGACCGGGCCC.

In regard to this clone: The read ends 3 residues early relative to the CDR3; the germline J gene fills the gap. The chain is built from TRBV30 and TRBJ2-7, with 7 bases fitting TRBD1. The germline CDR1 and CDR2 sequences are GTSNPN and SVGIG (reference sequence). The CDR3 runs 12 residues. V shed 1 base and J 3 bases; nucleotides not matched to a gene: 0. CDR3 DNA, as far as it was read: TGTGCCTGGAGTGCAGGGGGCTACGAG. Protein product: CAWSAGGYE. The whole CDR3 reads CAWSAGGYEQYF.

The sequenced part of the CDR3 DNA is TGTGCCAGCAGCCCACGACTTGAAGGCGAG. Protein product: CASSPRLEGE. The whole CDR3 is CASSPRLEGEQYF. This chain joins TRBV7-3 and TRBJ2-7; no firm D call. Sequencing ends 3 residues short of the CDR3 end; the germline J gene provides the rest. The germline CDR1 and CDR2 sequences are SGHTA and FQGTGA. This CDR3 comprises 13 residues. Trimming removed 5 bases at V and 6 bases at J, with 14 bases between.

The part of the CDR3 DNA that was read is TGCAGTGCTAGAGAGGCCCGCTCTGGAAACACC. Translation gives CSAREARSGNT. The entire CDR3 sequence reads CSAREARSGNTIYF. The rearrangement uses TRBV20-1 and TRBJ1-3, with D hard to call. The read halts 3 residues ahead of the CDR3 end, with the missing end drawn from the germline J gene. The CDR3 sequence is 14 residues long. Germline CDR1 reads DFQATT; CDR2 reads SNEGSKA (reference sequence). The ends were cut back, 0 bases at V and 0 bases at J, with 6 bases in the middle.

Comment on this clone: The read ends 3 residues shy of where the CDR3 ends; the end is completed using the germline J gene. The J gene is TRBJ1-6, the V gene TRBV7-9, with a weak D call TRBD1 (5 bases). Germline V gives CDR1 SEHNR, CDR2 FQNEAQ (reference sequence). CDR3 length: 15 residues. The germline V and J ends were trimmed by 0 bases and 2 bases, with 5 bases remaining between them. Here the CDR3 reads CASSLAGPYNSPLHF. The covered CDR3 bases are TGTGCCAGCAGCTTAGCGGGGCCCTATAATTCACCC.

With regard to this clone: The CDR3 end is not reached by the read, which stops 3 residues before it; the germline J gene fills it in. The chain has TRBV6-2 or TRBV6-3 and TRBJ1-1; 7 bases line up with TRBD1. Germline V gene sequence: CDR1 MNHEY, CDR2 SVGEGT. The V gene end was trimmed by 6 bases and the J gene end by 0 bases; junction bases not matched to a gene: 10. CDR3 length equals 16 residues. CDR3 loop: CASRLDRVFLNTEAFF. CDR3 DNA (partial): TGTGCCAGCAGACTCGACAGGGTCTTCTTGAACACTGAA.

As concerns this clone: The read terminates 3 residues ahead of where the CDR3 ends, so the germline J gene completes it. This sequence joins TRBV5-1 and TRBJ2-5; D possibly corresponds to TRBD1 (5 bases). This CDR3 region has 14 residues. V gave up 2 bases and J gave up 2 bases, with 10 bases separating them. Germline CDR1 and CDR2: SGHRS and YFSETQ. CDR3 bases read: TGCGCCAGCAGCTTTCAGGCAGGGCAAGAGACC. Its protein is CASSFQAGQET. The CDR3 in full is CASSFQAGQETQYF.

CDR3 residues: CSASFPTGQGHEQYF. The sequenced CDR3 bases are TGCAGTGCTAGTTTCCCGACGGGGCAGGGGCACGAG. The chain recombines TRBV20-1 with TRBJ2-7; a weak D match, TRBD1 (6 bases). Coverage ceases 3 residues before the CDR3 finishes, and the germline J gene fills in the end. The length of the CDR3 is 15 residues. V dropped 3 bases and J dropped 5 bases, with 20 bases sitting between them. The V gene's germline CDR1 is DFQATT and CDR2 SNEGSKA (reference sequence).